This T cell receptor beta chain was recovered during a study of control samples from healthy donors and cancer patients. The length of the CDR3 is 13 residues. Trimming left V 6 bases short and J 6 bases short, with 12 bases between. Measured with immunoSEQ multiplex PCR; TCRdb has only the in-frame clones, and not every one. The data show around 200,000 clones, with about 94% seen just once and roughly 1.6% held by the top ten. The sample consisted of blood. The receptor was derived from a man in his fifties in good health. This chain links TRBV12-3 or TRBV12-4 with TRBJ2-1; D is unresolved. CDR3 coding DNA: TGTGCCAGCAGCCGACGGAGAGGCAATGAGCAGTTCTTC. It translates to CASSRRRGNEQFF.